The clone carrying this T cell receptor beta chain was seen repeatedly, ten times or more. This CDR3 has 14 amino acids. V lost 5 bases, J lost 7 bases, and 9 bases stayed unmatched. Germline V lookup: CDR1 SGHVS, CDR2 FQNEAQ. The data derive from a study of CDR3 diversity in severe acne. TCRdb recomputed calls from the PCR reads with MiXCR, one row per CDR3 protein. The table has over 100,000 distinct CDR3 sequences, about half seen once; the top ten hold about an eighth. Sequencing input: blood. The sequence derives from a male donor with acne. This chain links TRBV7-8 with TRBJ2-5; 8 positions agree with TRBD1. CDR3 DNA: TGTGCCAGCAGCCCCGATTGGACAGGGAGGACCCAGTACTTC. Its translation is CASSPDWTGRTQYF. The variable domain in full, with the rest retrieved from reference TRBV7-8 and TRBJ2-5, is GAGVSQSPRYKVAKRGQDVALRCDPISGHVSLFWYQQALGQGPEFLTYFQNEAQLDKSGLPSDRFFAERPEGSVSTLKIQRTQQEDSAVYLCASSPDWTGRTQYFGPGTRLLVL.